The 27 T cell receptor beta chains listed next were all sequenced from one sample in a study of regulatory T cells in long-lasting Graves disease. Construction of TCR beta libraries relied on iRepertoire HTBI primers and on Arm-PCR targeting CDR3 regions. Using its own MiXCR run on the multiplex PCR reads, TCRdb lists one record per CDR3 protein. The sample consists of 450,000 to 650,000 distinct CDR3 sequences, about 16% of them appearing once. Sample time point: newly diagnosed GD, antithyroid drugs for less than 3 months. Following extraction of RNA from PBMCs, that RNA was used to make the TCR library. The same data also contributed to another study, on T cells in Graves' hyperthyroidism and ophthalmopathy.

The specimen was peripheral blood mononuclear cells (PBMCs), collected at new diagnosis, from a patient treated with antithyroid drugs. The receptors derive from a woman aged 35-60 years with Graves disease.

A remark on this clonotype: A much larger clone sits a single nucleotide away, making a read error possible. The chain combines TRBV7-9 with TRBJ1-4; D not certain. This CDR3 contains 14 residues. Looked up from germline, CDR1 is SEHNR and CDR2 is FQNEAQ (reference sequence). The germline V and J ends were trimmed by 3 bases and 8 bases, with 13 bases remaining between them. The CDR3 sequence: CASSFGQDKEKLFF. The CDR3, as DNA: TGTGCCAGCAGCTTTGGGCAGGATAAAGAAAAACTGTTTTTT.

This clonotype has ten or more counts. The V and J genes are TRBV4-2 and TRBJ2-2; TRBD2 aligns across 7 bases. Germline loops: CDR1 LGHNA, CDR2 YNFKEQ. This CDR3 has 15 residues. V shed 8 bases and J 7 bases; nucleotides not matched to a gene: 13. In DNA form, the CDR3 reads TGTGCCAGCGCAGATCGCGGGGGAGGGCACGGGGAGCTGTTTTTT. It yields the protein CASADRGGGHGELFF.

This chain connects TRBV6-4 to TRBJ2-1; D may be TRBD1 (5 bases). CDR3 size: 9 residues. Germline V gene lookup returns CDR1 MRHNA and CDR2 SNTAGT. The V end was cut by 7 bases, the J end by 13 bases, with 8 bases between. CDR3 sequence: CASTTGQFF. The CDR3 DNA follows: TGTGCCAGCACTACAGGTCAGTTCTTC.

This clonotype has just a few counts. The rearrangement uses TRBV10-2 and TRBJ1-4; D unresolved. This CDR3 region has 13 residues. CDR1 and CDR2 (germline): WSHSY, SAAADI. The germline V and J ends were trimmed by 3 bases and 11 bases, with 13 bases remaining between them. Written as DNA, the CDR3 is TGCGCCAGCAGTGAAGTAGGCTTTGGGAAACTGTTTTTT. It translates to CASSEVGFGKLFF.

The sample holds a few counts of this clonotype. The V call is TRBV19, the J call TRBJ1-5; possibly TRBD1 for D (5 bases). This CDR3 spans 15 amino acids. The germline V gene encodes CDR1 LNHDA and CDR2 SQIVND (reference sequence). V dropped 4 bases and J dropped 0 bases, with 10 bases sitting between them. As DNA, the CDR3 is TGTGCCAGTAGTAGGAGAGGGGCTAGCAATCAGCCCCAGCATTTT. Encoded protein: CASSRRGASNQPQHF.

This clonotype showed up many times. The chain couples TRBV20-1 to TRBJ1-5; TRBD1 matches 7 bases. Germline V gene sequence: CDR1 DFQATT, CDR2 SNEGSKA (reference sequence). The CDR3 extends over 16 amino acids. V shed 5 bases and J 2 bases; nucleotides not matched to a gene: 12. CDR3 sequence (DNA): TGCAGTGCTTTTTCATCGACAGGGTTGGGCAATCAGCCCCAGCATTTT. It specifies CSAFSSTGLGNQPQHF.

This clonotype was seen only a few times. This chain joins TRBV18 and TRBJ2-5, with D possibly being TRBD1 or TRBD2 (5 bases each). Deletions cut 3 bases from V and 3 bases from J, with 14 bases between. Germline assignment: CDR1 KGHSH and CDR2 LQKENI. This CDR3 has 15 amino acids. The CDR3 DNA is TGTGCCAGCTCACCCCCAGGGACGGGAAAAGAGACCCAGTACTTC. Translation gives CASSPPGTGKETQYF.

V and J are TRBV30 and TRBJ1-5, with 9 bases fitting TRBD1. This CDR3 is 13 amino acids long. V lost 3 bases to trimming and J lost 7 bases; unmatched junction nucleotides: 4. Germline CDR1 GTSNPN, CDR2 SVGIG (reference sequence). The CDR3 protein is CAWRGQGSQPQHF. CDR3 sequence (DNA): TGTGCCTGGAGGGGACAGGGAAGCCAGCCCCAGCATTTT.

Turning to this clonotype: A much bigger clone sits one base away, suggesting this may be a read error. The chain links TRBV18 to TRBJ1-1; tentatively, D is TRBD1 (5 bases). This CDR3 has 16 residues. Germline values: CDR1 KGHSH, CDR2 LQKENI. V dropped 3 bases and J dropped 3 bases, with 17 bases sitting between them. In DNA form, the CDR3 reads TGTGCCAGCTCACCCCAGAGGGCAGGGTTGCACACTGAAGCTTTCTTT. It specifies CASSPQRAGLHTEAFF.

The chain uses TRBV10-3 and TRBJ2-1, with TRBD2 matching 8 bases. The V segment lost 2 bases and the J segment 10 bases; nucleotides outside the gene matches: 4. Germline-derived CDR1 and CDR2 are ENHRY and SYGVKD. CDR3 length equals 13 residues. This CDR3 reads CAISEILAGEQFF. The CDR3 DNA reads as TGTGCCATCAGTGAGATATTAGCGGGAGAGCAGTTCTTC.

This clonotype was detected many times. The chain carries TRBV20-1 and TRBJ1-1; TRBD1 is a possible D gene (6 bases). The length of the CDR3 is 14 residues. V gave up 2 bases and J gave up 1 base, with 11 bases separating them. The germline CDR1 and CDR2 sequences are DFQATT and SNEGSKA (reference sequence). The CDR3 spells CSARRPRGNTEAFF. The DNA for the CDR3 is TGCAGTGCTAGACGTCCCAGGGGGAACACTGAAGCTTTCTTT.

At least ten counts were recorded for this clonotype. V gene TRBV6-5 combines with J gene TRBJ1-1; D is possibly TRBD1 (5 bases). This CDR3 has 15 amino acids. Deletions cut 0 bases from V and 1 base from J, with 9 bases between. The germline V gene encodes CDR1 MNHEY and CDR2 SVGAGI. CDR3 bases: TGTGCCAGCAGTTACTCAAAGGGGAGGAACACTGAAGCTTTCTTT. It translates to CASSYSKGRNTEAFF.

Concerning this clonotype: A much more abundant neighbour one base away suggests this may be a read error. The chain's CDR3 is CASNSLGYGYAF. The DNA of the CDR3 is TGTGCCAGCAATTCTCTGGGCTATGGCTACGCCTTC. V is TRBV12-3 or TRBV12-4 and J is TRBJ1-2; D is unclear. The CDR3 is made up of 12 amino acids.

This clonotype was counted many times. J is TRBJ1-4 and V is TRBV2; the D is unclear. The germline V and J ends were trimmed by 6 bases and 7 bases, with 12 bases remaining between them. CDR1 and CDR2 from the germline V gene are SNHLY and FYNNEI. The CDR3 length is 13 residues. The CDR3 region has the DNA TGTGCCAGCAGGTGGGATGCAGGTGAAAAACTGTTTTTT. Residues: CASRWDAGEKLFF. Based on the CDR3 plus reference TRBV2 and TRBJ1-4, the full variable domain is EPEVTQTPSHQVTQMGQEVILRCVPISNHLYFYWYRQILGQKVEFLVSFYNNEISEKSEIFDDQFSVERPDGSNFTLKIRSTKLEDSAMYFCASRWDAGEKLFFGSGTQLSVL.

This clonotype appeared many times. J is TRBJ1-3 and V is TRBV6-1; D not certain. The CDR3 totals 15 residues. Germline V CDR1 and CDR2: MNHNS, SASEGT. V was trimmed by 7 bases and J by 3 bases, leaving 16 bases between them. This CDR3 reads CASNPTAPIGNTIYF. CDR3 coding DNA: TGTGCCAGCAACCCTACAGCACCCATTGGAAACACCATATATTTT.

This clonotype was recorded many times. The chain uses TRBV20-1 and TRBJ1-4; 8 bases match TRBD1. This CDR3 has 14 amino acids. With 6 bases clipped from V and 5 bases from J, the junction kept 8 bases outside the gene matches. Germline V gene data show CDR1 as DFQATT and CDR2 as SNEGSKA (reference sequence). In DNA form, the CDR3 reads TGCAGTGCCCGGCAGGGGGCTTACAATGAAAAACTGTTTTTT. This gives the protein CSARQGAYNEKLFF.

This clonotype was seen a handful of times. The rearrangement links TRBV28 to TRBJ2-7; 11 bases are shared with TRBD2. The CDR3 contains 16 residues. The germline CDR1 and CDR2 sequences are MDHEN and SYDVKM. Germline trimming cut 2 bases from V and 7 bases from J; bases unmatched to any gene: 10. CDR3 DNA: TGTGCCAGCAGTTTAACTAGCGGGGGCCAGTTTTTGGAGCAGTACTTC. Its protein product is CASSLTSGGQFLEQYF.

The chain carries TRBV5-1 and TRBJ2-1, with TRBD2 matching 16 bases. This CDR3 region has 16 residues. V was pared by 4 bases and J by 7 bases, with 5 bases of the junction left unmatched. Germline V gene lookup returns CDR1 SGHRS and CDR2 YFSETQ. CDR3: CASSTGLAGGQNEQFF. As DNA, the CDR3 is TGCGCCAGCAGCACGGGACTAGCGGGGGGGCAGAATGAGCAGTTCTTC. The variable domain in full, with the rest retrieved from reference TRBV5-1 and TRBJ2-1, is KAGVTQTPRYLIKTRGQQVTLSCSPISGHRSVSWYQQTPGQGLQFLFEYFSETQRNKGNFPGRFSGRQFSNSRSEMNVSTLELGDSALYLCASSTGLAGGQNEQFFGPGTRLTVL.

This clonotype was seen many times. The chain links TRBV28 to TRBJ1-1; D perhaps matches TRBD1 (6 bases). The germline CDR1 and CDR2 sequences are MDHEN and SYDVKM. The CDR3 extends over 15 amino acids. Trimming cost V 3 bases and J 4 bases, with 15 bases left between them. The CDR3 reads CASSFDGGRRTEAFF. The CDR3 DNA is TGTGCCAGCAGTTTCGATGGGGGGCGCCGCACTGAAGCTTTCTTT. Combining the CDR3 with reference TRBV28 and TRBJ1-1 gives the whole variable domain DVKVTQSSRYLVKRTGEKVFLECVQDMDHENMFWYRQDPGLGLRLIYFSYDVKMKEKGDIPEGYSVSREKKERFSLILESASTNQTSMYLCASSFDGGRRTEAFFGQGTRLTVV.

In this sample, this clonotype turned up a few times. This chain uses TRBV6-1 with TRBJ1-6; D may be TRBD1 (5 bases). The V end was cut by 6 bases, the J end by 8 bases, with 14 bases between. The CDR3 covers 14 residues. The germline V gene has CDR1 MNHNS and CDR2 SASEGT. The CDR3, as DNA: TGTGCCAGCAGCACGGACATCGTTTATTCACCCCTCCACTTT. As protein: CASSTDIVYSPLHF.

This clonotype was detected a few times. The CDR3 DNA is TGTGCCAGCAGCTTGGACGCTGGGTTAAATGATCAGCCCCAGCATTTT. It encodes CASSLDAGLNDQPQHF. This sequence joins TRBV5-4 and TRBJ1-5; no definite D call. With 0 bases removed from V and 5 bases from J, the gap between germline ends came to 15 bases. Germline loops: CDR1 SGHNT, CDR2 YYREEE (reference sequence). The CDR3 runs to 16 residues. Full variable domain (remainder filled in from reference TRBV5-4 and TRBJ1-5): ETGVTQSPTHLIKTRGQQVTLRCSSQSGHNTVSWYQQALGQGPQFIFQYYREEENGRGNFPPRFSGLQFPNYSSELNVNALELDDSALYLCASSLDAGLNDQPQHFGDGTRLSIL.

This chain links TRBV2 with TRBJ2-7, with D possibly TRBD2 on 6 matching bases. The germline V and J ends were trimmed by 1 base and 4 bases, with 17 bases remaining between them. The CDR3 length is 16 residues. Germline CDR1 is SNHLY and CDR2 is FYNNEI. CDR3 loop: CASSEEMGGWRYEQYF. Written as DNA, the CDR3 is TGTGCCAGCAGTGAAGAGATGGGGGGTTGGCGTTACGAGCAGTACTTC.

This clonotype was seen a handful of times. CDR3 sequence reads: CASSFRDRGLIDTQYF. The CDR3 DNA is TGTGCCAGCAGCTTCCGGGACAGGGGTTTAATAGATACGCAGTATTTT. The chain joins TRBV11-2 to TRBJ2-3; the match to TRBD1 covers 10 bases. The CDR3 runs to 16 residues. In germline, CDR1 is SGHAT, CDR2 FQNNGV. Trimming removed 3 bases from V and 5 bases from J; junction bases left unmatched: 8. Together with reference TRBV11-2 and TRBJ2-3, the CDR3 gives the full variable domain: EAGVAQSPRYKIIEKRQSVAFWCNPISGHATLYWYQQILGQGPKLLIQFQNNGVVDDSQLPKDRFSAERLKGVDSTLKIQPAKLEDSAVYLCASSFRDRGLIDTQYFGPGTRLTVL.

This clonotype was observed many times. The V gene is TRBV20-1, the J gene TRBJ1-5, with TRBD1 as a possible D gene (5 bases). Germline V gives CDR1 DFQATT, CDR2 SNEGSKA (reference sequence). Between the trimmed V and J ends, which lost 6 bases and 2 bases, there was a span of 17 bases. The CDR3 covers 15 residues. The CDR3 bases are TGCAGTGCAACTCGTCGGGACCAGGGCAATCAGCCCCAGCATTTT. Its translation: CSATRRDQGNQPQHF.

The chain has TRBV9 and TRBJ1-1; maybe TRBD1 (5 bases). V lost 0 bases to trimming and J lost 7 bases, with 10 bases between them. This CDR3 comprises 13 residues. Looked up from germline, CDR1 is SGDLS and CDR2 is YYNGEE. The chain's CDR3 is CASSVGREYEAFF. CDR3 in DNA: TGTGCCAGCAGCGTAGGCAGGGAGTATGAAGCTTTCTTT. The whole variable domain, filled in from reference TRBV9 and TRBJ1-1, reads DSGVTQTPKHLITATGQRVTLRCSPRSGDLSVYWYQQSLDQGLQFLIQYYNGEERAKGNILERFSAQQFPDLHSELNLSSLELGDSALYFCASSVGREYEAFFGQGTRLTVV.

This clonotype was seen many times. The CDR3 bases are TGTGCCACCAGCCGCGGGCGTCTGTCCTACGAGCAGTACTTC. Protein product: CATSRGRLSYEQYF. V and J are TRBV15 and TRBJ2-7; possibly TRBD2 for D (5 bases). Per germline, CDR1 LNHNV and CDR2 YYDKDF (reference sequence). This CDR3 is built from 14 residues. The V gene lost 5 bases and the J gene lost 1 base, with 12 bases spanning the gap.

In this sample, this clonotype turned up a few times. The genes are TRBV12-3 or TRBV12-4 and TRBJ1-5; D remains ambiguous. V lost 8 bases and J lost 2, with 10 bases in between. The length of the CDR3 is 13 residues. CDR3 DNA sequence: TGTGCCAGCGGTGACGGGGGCAATCAGCCCCAGCATTTT. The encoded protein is CASGDGGNQPQHF.